These 19 T cell receptor beta chains share one sample of origin, sequenced in a study of T cell responses to AZD1222 COVID-19 vaccine (dated by TCRdb to the early 2020s). In light of the paper, this sample's time point label describes: baseline before first vaccination. To prepare the library, the immunoSEQ multiplex PCR assay was applied. Not all clones reach the TCRdb copy of this immuneACCESS table, which keeps in-frame sequences only. Checked studies attribute under half of the gap to unresolved V genes and leave the rest unexplained. In this sample the table shows more than 110,000 clones, just over 85% of which occur a single time. Of the sample, roughly 3% is held by the ten largest clones. Material: peripheral blood, obtained on day 0 of AZD1222 vaccination. The receptors here all came from an adult in good health.

V usage is TRBV4-3 and J usage is TRBJ2-7; 7 bases map to TRBD2. V lost 3 bases, J lost 0 bases, and 8 bases stayed unmatched. Germline values: CDR1 LGHNA, CDR2 YSLEER. The CDR3 consists of 16 residues. CDR3 DNA: TGCGCCAGCAGCCACGATCTAGCGGAAAGCTCCTACGAGCAGTACTTC. It specifies CASSHDLAESSYEQYF.

V and J are TRBV27 and TRBJ2-7; 9 positions match TRBD2. This CDR3 contains 13 residues. Trimming removed 8 bases from V and 3 bases from J; junction bases left unmatched: 5. Germline lookup yields CDR1 MNHEY and CDR2 SMNVEV (reference sequence). In nucleotides, the CDR3 is TGTGCCAGCCGTAGCGGGAGCCACTACGAGCAGTACTTC. Its protein product is CASRSGSHYEQYF.

V is TRBV6-1 and J is TRBJ1-1, with D unresolved. Trimming cost V 2 bases and J 2 bases, with 9 bases left between them. In germline, CDR1 is MNHNS, CDR2 SASEGT. This CDR3 spans 14 amino acids. The CDR3 DNA reads TGTGCCAGCAGTGAATGGACGGAAAACACTGAAGCTTTCTTT. Translated, it gives CASSEWTENTEAFF.

The chain combines TRBV11-2 with TRBJ1-4, with D perhaps TRBD1 (5 bases). This CDR3 has 15 residues. Germline V gene data show CDR1 as SGHAT and CDR2 as FQNNGV. The V end was cut by 3 bases, the J end by 7 bases, with 15 bases between. This CDR3 reads CASSFQGMDGEKLFF. Here the CDR3 DNA reads TGTGCCAGCAGCTTTCAGGGAATGGATGGTGAAAAACTGTTTTTT.

This chain joins TRBV10-3 and TRBJ2-7; 7 bases fit TRBD1. Trimming cost V 7 bases and J 2 bases; bases outside gene matches: 8. CDR3 length: 14 residues. Germline CDR1 is ENHRY and CDR2 is SYGVKD. CDR3 sequence: CAITSGTATYEQYF. CDR3 nucleotide sequence: TGTGCCATCACCTCCGGGACAGCCACCTACGAGCAGTACTTC.

The chain joins TRBV5-4 to TRBJ2-7; D not certain. Germline CDR1 reads SGHNT; CDR2 reads YYREEE (reference sequence). The V gene lost 0 bases and the J gene lost 4 bases, with 17 bases spanning the gap. The CDR3 consists of 16 residues. The CDR3 protein is CASSLASFAAQYEQYF. CDR3 coding DNA: TGTGCCAGCAGCTTGGCATCTTTCGCAGCCCAGTACGAGCAGTACTTC.

This clone has a single count. The CDR3: CASSLGSLDNEQFF. The CDR3 DNA is TGCGCCAGCAGCTTGGGGTCCTTGGACAATGAGCAGTTCTTC. The gene calls are TRBV5-1 and TRBJ2-1; D gene uncertain. V shed 0 bases and J shed 5 bases, with 9 bases lying between them. The CDR3 runs to 14 residues. The germline CDR1 and CDR2 sequences are SGHRS and YFSETQ.

The chain employs TRBV2 and TRBJ2-7, with D unresolved. Trimming took 10 bases from V and 1 from J, leaving 5 bases between them. From germline, CDR1 is SNHLY and CDR2 FYNNEI. This CDR3 is 10 amino acids long. CDR3 DNA: TGTGCCACCTCATCCTACGAGCAGTACTTC. Protein product: CATSSYEQYF.

As regards this clone: The CDR3 ends on some other residue instead of the conserved phenylalanine or tryptophan, so this is likely a read error. The DNA is left out, because the CDR3 cannot be placed on it with certainty; the CDR3 is given as TCRdb lists it. The chain uses TRBV7-2 and TRBJ1-2; the table's D call, TRBD1, has no DNA check behind it. Germline assignment: CDR1 SGHTA and CDR2 FQGNSA. The CDR3 extends over 14 residues, inclusive of both ends. The CDR3 loop reads CASSFGGTGRLSFR.

The J gene is TRBJ1-1, the V gene TRBV9; perhaps TRBD1 as D (5 bases). Trimming took 3 bases from V and 4 from J, leaving 13 bases between them. This CDR3 has 14 amino acids. Germline V gene sequence: CDR1 SGDLS, CDR2 YYNGEE. The CDR3 DNA sequence: TGTGCCAGCAGCGCCGCAGGGCAGGTCACTGAAGCTTTCTTT. It encodes CASSAAGQVTEAFF.

The rearrangement links TRBV5-4 to TRBJ1-4; D is perhaps TRBD1 (6 bases). Germline-derived CDR1 and CDR2 are SGHNT and YYREEE (reference sequence). V lost 0 bases, J lost 2 bases, and 11 bases lay in between. The CDR3 is 16 residues long. CDR3 sequence (DNA): TGTGCCAGCAGCTTGGCCCGGGGGGCGACTAATGAAAAACTGTTTTTT. Amino acid sequence: CASSLARGATNEKLFF.

The chain joins TRBV7-8 to TRBJ1-1; the D gene is possibly TRBD1 (5 bases). The germline V and J ends were trimmed by 3 bases and 1 base, with 9 bases remaining between them. The CDR3 is 14 amino acids. Germline V CDR1 and CDR2: SGHVS, FQNEAQ. The CDR3 DNA follows: TGTGCCAGCAGCTTCGCAGGGCCGAACACTGAAGCTTTCTTT. Amino acid sequence: CASSFAGPNTEAFF.

The V and J genes are TRBV7-9 and TRBJ2-1; no definite D call. The CDR3 length is 11 residues. CDR1 and CDR2 from the germline V gene are SEHNR and FQNEAQ (reference sequence). Trimming removed 4 bases at V and 9 bases at J, with 7 bases between. CDR3: CASSSLGEQFF. The CDR3 DNA reads TGTGCCAGCAGCTCCTTAGGTGAGCAGTTCTTC.

The CDR3 loop reads CATASRTASYEQYF. CDR3 in DNA: TGTGCCACCGCCTCAAGGACAGCCTCCTACGAGCAGTACTTC. V is TRBV10-3 and J is TRBJ2-7; D perhaps matches TRBD1 (6 bases). Deletions cut 10 bases from V and 0 bases from J, with 16 bases between. In germline, CDR1 is ENHRY, CDR2 SYGVKD. The CDR3 runs 14 residues.

V is TRBV19 and J is TRBJ1-2; the match to TRBD1 covers 7 bases. After removal of 2 bases from V and 8 bases from J, the junction contained 11 bases not matched to a gene. This CDR3 spans 15 amino acids. Germline V gene lookup returns CDR1 LNHDA and CDR2 SQIVND (reference sequence). CDR3 loop: CASSISLTGTDGYTF. The CDR3 coding sequence is TGTGCCAGTAGTATATCCCTAACCGGGACAGACGGCTACACCTTC.

The V and J genes are TRBV28 and TRBJ2-6; D might be TRBD1 or TRBD2, each matching 5 bases. The germline CDR1 and CDR2 sequences are MDHEN and SYDVKM. Trimming took off 10 bases at V and 0 bases at J, with 25 bases between the two ends. The CDR3 spans 19 residues. Written as DNA, the CDR3 is TGTGCCACGACCCCCCGGGGCATCCTAGAGAGCTCTGGGGCCAACGTCCTGACTTTC. This gives the protein CATTPRGILESSGANVLTF. The whole variable domain, filled in from reference TRBV28 and TRBJ2-6, reads DVKVTQSSRYLVKRTGEKVFLECVQDMDHENMFWYRQDPGLGLRLIYFSYDVKMKEKGDIPEGYSVSREKKERFSLILESASTNQTSMYLCATTPRGILESSGANVLTFGAGSRLTVL.

V is TRBV6-1 and J is TRBJ2-7; D perhaps matches TRBD1 (5 bases). The V end was cut by 3 bases, the J end by 0 bases, with 12 bases between. This CDR3 is 15 amino acids long. CDR1 and CDR2 (germline): MNHNS, SASEGT. The CDR3 region is CASSEGPDPSYEQYF. The CDR3 bases are TGTGCCAGCAGTGAGGGGCCCGACCCCTCCTACGAGCAGTACTTC.

The chain is built from TRBV9 and TRBJ1-2, with D perhaps TRBD1 (5 bases). This CDR3 region has 13 residues. Germline CDR1 and CDR2: SGDLS and YYNGEE. Trimming removed 0 bases at V and 5 bases at J, with 8 bases between. CDR3 in amino acids: CASSVARGYGYTF. CDR3 in DNA: TGTGCCAGCAGCGTAGCCCGGGGGTATGGCTACACCTTC.

The V call is TRBV6-5, the J call TRBJ2-1; no reliable D call. CDR3 size: 13 residues. Trimming took 4 bases from V and 5 from J, leaving 9 bases between them. The V gene's germline CDR1 is MNHEY and CDR2 SVGAGI. The CDR3 reads CASSSNYDNEQFF. CDR3 nucleotide sequence: TGTGCCAGCAGTTCCAACTACGACAATGAGCAGTTCTTC.